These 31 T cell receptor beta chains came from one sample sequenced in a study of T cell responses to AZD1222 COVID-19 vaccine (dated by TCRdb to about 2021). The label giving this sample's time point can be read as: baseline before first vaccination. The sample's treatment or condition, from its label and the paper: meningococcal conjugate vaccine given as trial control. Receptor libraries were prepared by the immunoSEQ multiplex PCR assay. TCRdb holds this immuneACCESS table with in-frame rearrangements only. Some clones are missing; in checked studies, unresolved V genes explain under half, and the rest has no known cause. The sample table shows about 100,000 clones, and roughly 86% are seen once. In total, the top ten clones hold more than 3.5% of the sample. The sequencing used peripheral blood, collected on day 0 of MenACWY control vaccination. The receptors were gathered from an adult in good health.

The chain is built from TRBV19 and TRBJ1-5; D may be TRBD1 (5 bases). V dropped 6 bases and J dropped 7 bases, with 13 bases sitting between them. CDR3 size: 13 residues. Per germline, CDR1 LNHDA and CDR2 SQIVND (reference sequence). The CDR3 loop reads CASSPPGGQPQHF. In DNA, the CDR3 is TGTGCCAGTAGCCCTCCGGGGGGACAGCCCCAGCATTTT.

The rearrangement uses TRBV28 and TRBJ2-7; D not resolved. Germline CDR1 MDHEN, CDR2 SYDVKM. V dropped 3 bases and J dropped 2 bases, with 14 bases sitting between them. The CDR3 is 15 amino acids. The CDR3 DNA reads TGTGCCAGCAGTTTGGCCAGCGATTCCACCTACGAGCAGTACTTC. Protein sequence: CASSLASDSTYEQYF. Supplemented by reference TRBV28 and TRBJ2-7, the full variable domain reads DVKVTQSSRYLVKRTGEKVFLECVQDMDHENMFWYRQDPGLGLRLIYFSYDVKMKEKGDIPEGYSVSREKKERFSLILESASTNQTSMYLCASSLASDSTYEQYFGPGTRLTVT.

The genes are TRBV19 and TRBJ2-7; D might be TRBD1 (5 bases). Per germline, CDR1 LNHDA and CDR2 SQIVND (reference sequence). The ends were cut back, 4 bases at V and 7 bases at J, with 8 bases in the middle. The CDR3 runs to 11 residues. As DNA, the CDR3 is TGTGCCAGTAGTAGGGGCGTAGAGCAGTACTTC. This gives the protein CASSRGVEQYF.

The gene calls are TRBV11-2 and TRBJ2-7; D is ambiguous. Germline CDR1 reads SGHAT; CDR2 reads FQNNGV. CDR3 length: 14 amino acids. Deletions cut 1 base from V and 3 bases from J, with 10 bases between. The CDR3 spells CASSLVGQHYEQYF. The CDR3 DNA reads TGTGCCAGCAGCTTAGTTGGGCAGCACTACGAGCAGTACTTC.

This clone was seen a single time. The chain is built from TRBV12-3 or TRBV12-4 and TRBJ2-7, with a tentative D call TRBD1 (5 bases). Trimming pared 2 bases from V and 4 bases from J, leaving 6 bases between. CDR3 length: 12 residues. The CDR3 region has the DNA TGTGCCAGCAGTTTATACAGGTACGAGCAGTACTTC. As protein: CASSLYRYEQYF.

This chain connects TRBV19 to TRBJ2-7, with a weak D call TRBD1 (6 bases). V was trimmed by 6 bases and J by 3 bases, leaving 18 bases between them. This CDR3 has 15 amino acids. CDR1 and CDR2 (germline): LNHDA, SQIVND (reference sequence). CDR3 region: CASSLRDTAYYEQYF. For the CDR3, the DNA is TGTGCCAGTAGCCTCCGGGACACAGCTTACTACGAGCAGTACTTC.

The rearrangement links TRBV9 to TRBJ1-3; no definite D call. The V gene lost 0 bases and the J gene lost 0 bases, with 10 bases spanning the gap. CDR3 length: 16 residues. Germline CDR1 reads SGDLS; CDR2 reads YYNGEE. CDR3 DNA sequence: TGTGCCAGCAGCGTAGTCGGCTCGAGCTCTGGAAACACCATATATTTT. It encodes CASSVVGSSSGNTIYF.

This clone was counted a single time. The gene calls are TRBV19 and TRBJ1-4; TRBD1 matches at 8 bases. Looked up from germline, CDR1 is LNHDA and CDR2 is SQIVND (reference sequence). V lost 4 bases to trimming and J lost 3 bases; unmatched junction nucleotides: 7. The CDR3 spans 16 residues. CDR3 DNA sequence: TGTGCCAGTAGTACAGGGGGCGCGGGGGCTAATGAAAAACTGTTTTTT. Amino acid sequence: CASSTGGAGANEKLFF.

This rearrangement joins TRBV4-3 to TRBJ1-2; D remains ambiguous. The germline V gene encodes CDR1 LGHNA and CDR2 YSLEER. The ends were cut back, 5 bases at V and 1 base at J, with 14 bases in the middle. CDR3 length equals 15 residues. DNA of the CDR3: TGCGCCAGCAGCGCAAGACCGGGAGGTAACTATGGCTACACCTTC. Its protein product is CASSARPGGNYGYTF.

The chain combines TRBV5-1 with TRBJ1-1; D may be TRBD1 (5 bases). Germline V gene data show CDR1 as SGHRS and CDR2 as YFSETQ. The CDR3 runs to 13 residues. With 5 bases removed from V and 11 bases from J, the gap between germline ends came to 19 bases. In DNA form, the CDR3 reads TGCGCCAGCAGTTCGGGGCCTCCCGGTGGGGCTTTCTTT. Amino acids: CASSSGPPGGAFF.

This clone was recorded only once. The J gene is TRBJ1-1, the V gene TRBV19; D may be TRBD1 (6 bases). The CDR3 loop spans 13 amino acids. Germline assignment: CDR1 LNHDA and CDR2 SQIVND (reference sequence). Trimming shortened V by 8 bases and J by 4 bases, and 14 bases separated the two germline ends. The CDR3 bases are TGTGCCAGTGAGACAGGAACGGGCACTGAAGCTTTCTTT. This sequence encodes CASETGTGTEAFF. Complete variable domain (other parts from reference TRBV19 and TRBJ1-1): DGGITQSPKYLFRKEGQNVTLSCEQNLNHDAMYWYRQDPGQGLRLIYYSQIVNDFQKGDIAEGYSVSREKKESFPLTVTSAQKNPTAFYLCASETGTGTEAFFGQGTRLTVV.

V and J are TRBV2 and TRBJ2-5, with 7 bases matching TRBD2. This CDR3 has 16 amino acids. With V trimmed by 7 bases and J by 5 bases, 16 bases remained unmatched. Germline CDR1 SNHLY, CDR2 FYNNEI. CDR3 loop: CASTLGRTRVGETQYF. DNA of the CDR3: TGTGCCAGCACCCTGGGGCGGACTAGGGTTGGGGAGACCCAGTACTTC.

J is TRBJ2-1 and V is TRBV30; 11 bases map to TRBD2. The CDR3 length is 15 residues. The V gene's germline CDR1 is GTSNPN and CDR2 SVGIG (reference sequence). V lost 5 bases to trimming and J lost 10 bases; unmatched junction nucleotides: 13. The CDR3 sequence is CAWRPNVLAGDEQFF. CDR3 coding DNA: TGTGCCTGGCGTCCGAACGTACTAGCGGGAGACGAGCAGTTCTTC.

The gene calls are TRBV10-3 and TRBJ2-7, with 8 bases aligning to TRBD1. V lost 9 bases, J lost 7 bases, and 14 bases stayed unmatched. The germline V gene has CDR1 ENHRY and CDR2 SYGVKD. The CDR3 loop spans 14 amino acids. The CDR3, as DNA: TGTGCCATAACAGGGGGAGACGGGCAGGGGGAGCAGTACTTC. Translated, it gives CAITGGDGQGEQYF.

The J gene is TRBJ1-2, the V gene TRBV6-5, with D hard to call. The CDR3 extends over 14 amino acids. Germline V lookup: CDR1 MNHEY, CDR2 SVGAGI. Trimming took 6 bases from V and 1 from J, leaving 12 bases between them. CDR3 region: CASSFRQVNYGYTF. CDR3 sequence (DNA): TGTGCCAGCAGCTTCCGTCAGGTTAACTATGGCTACACCTTC.

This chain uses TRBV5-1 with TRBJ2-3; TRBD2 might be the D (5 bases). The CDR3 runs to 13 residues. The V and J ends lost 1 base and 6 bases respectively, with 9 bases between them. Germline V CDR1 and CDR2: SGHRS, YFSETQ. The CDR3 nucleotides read TGCGCCAGCAGCTTGATGGAGGCGGATACGCAGTATTTT. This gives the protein CASSLMEADTQYF.

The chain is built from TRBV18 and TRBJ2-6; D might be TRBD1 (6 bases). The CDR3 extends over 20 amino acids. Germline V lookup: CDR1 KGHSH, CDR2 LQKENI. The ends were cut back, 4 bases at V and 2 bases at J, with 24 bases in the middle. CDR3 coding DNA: TGTGCCAGCTCACGCCCTCGTTGGGGCAGGGGTCCACCTGGGGCCAACGTCCTGACTTTC. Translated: CASSRPRWGRGPPGANVLTF. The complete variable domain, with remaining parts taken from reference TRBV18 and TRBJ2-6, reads NAGVMQNPRHLVRRRGQEARLRCSPMKGHSHVYWYRQLPEEGLKFMVYLQKENIIDESGMPKERFSAEFPKEGPSILRIQQVVRGDSAAYFCASSRPRWGRGPPGANVLTFGAGSRLTVL.

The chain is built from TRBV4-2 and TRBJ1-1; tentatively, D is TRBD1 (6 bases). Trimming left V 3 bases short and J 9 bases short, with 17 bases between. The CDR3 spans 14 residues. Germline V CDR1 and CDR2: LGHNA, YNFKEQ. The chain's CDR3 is CASSHPEGGAKAFF. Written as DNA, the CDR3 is TGTGCCAGCAGCCACCCAGAGGGGGGCGCGAAAGCTTTCTTT.

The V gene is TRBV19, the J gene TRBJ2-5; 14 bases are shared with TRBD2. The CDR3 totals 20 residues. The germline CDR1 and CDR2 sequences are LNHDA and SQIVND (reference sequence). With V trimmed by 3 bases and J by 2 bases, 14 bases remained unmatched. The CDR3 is CASSMGRGLAGVTWQETQYF. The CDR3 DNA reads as TGTGCCAGTAGTATGGGAAGGGGACTAGCGGGAGTAACGTGGCAAGAGACCCAGTACTTC.

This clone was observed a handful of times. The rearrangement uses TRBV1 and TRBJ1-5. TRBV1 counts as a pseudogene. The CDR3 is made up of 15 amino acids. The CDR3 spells CTSRPTLGGNQPQHF. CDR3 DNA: TGCACCAGCAGGCCAACCCTCGGGGGCAATCAGCCCCAGCATTTT.

This CDR3 is CSVEVGGVYEQYF. As DNA, the CDR3 is TGCAGCGTTGAAGTTGGGGGGGTCTACGAGCAGTACTTC. The chain links TRBV29-1 to TRBJ2-7; 7 bases fit TRBD2. This CDR3 region has 13 residues. Losses at the gene ends were 1 base for V and 3 bases for J; bases not matched to a gene: 3. The V gene's germline CDR1 is SQVTM and CDR2 ANQGSEA.

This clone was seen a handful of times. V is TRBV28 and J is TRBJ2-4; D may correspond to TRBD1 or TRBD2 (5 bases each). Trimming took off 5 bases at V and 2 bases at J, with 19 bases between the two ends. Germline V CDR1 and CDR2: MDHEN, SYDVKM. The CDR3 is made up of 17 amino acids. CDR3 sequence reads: CASSPPDGAYSKNIQYF. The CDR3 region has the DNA TGTGCCAGCAGTCCCCCTGACGGGGCCTATTCCAAAAACATTCAGTACTTC.

The CDR3 protein is CASSIDVDAYNEQFF. In DNA, the CDR3 is TGTGCCAGTAGTATAGATGTCGACGCCTACAATGAGCAGTTCTTC. The rearrangement joins TRBV19 to TRBJ2-1; D gene uncertain. Trimming took 0 bases from V and 2 from J, leaving 8 bases between them. This CDR3 contains 15 residues. The germline V gene encodes CDR1 LNHDA and CDR2 SQIVND (reference sequence).

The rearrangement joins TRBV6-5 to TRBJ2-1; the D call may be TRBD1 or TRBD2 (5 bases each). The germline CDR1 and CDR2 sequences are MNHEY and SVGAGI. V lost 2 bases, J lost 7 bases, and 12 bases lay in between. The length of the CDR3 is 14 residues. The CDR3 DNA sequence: TGTGCCAGCAGTTACAAGACGTGGGGGAATGAGCAGTTCTTC. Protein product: CASSYKTWGNEQFF.

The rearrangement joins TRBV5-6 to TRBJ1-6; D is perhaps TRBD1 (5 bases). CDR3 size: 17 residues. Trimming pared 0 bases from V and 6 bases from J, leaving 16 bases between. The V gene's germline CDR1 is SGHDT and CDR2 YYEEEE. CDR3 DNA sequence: TGTGCCAGCAGCTTGGGGGACCCCGGACGCTTTAATTCACCCCTCCACTTT. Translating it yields CASSLGDPGRFNSPLHF.

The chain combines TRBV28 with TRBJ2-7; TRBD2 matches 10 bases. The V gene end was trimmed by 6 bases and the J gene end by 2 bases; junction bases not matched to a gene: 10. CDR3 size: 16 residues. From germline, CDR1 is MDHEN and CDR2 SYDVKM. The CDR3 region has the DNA TGTGCCAGCAGGATCTTTGTAGCGGGGGGCCCCTACGAGCAGTACTTC. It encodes CASRIFVAGGPYEQYF.

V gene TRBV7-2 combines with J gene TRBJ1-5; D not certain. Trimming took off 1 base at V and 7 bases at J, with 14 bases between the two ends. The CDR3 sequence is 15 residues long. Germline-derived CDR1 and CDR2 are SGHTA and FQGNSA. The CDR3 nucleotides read TGTGCCAGCAGCTTAGGGGTTTCGGGAGGCCAGCCCCAGCATTTT. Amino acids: CASSLGVSGGQPQHF.

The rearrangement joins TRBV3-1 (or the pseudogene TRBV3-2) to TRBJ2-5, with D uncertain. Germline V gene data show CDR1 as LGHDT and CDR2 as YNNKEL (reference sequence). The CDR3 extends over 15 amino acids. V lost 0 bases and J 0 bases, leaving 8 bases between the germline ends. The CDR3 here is CASSQDTSNQETQYF. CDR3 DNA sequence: TGTGCCAGCAGCCAAGATACCTCGAACCAAGAGACCCAGTACTTC.

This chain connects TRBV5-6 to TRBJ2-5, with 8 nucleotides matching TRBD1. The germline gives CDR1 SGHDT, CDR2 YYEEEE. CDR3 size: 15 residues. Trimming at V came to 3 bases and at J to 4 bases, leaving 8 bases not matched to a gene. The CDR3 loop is CASSSTGGTGETQYF. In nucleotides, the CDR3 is TGTGCCAGCAGCTCTACGGGTGGGACAGGAGAGACCCAGTACTTC.

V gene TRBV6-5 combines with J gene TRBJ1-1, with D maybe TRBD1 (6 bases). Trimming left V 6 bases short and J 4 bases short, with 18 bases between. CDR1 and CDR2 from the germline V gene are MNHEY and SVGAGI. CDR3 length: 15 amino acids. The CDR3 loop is CASSPPRGSGTEAFF. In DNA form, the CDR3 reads TGTGCCAGCAGCCCCCCGAGGGGGTCCGGCACTGAAGCTTTCTTT.

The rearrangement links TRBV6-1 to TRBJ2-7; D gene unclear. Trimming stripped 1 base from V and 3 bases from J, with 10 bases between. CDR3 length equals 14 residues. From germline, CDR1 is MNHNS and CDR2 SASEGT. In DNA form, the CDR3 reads TGTGCCAGCAGTGAAGTCGGAGAAAGCTACGAGCAGTACTTC. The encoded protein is CASSEVGESYEQYF.